The 5 T cell receptor beta chains presented below share a single source sample, sequenced in a study of OX40 agonist ivuxolimab in advanced cancers. Sequencing was performed with immunoSEQ multiplex PCR; in TCRdb, only in-frame clones are kept and a portion is missing. The sample shows more than 50,000 clones, more than 75% of them seen only once. The specimen comprised CD4+ or CD8+ T cells sorted from blood, sampled in a trial of the OX40 agonist ivuxolimab. All receptors come from an adult with an advanced solid tumor such as melanoma, head and neck, liver or kidney cancer.

The V call is TRBV27, the J call TRBJ2-2; tentatively, D is TRBD1 (5 bases). The germline V and J ends were trimmed by 3 bases and 4 bases, with 9 bases remaining between them. In germline, CDR1 is MNHEY, CDR2 SMNVEV (reference sequence). CDR3 length equals 14 residues. The DNA for the CDR3 is TGTGCCAGCAGTTTTGGACAACTCACCGGGGAGCTGTTTTTT. Protein: CASSFGQLTGELFF.

The V and J genes are TRBV5-4 and TRBJ2-1, with 7 bases matching TRBD2. The ends lost 1 base at V and 6 bases at J; junction bases unmatched: 10. The CDR3 is 16 amino acids. The germline V gene encodes CDR1 SGHNT and CDR2 YYREEE (reference sequence). The CDR3 sequence is CASSLRFGLGGNEQFF. Here the CDR3 DNA reads TGTGCCAGCAGCTTGCGTTTTGGACTAGGTGGCAATGAGCAGTTCTTC.

The rearrangement links TRBV12-5 to TRBJ1-2; D is undetermined. V gave up 0 bases and J gave up 8 bases, with 19 bases separating them. In germline, CDR1 is LGHNT, CDR2 FRNRAP. CDR3 length: 16 amino acids. The CDR3 region is CASGLVYYLRRGGYTF. The DNA of the CDR3 is TGTGCTAGTGGTTTGGTATATTACCTCCGCCGCGGGGGCTACACCTTC. Full variable domain (rest looked up from reference TRBV12-5 and TRBJ1-2): DARVTQTPRHKVTEMGQEVTMRCQPILGHNTVFWYRQTMMQGLELLAYFRNRAPLDDSGMPKDRFSAEMPDATLATLKIQPSEPRDSAVYFCASGLVYYLRRGGYTFGSGTRLTVV.

The CDR3, as DNA: TGTGCCAGCAGCCCTCTTGCTGCACTATCCTATGGCTACACCTTC. Translating gives CASSPLAALSYGYTF. This chain links TRBV6-6 with TRBJ1-2; D remains unclear. Germline CDR1 reads MNHNY; CDR2 reads SVGAGI (reference sequence). This CDR3 is 15 amino acids long. The V gene lost 6 bases and the J gene lost 4 bases, with 18 bases spanning the gap.

J is TRBJ1-2 and V is TRBV7-9; D is unresolved. The CDR3 covers 15 residues. The germline gives CDR1 SEHNR, CDR2 FQNEAQ (reference sequence). V was cut by 2 bases and J by 3 bases, with 13 bases left in between. CDR3 in DNA: TGTGCCAGCAGCTTATTCGCGAAAGCGGACTATGGCTACACCTTC. Amino acid sequence: CASSLFAKADYGYTF. The full variable domain, in which reference TRBV7-9 and TRBJ1-2 provide the parts outside the CDR3, is DTGVSQNPRHKITKRGQNVTFRCDPISEHNRLYWYRQTLGQGPEFLTYFQNEAQLEKSRLLSDRFSAERPKGSFSTLEIQRTEQGDSAMYLCASSLFAKADYGYTFGSGTRLTVV.